This T cell receptor beta chain was found in a study of blood T cell repertoires in COVID-19 (dated by TCRdb to the early 2020s). Looking at the study overall: Samples from collaborators originated in the United States, Italy and Spain and spanned both the acute and convalescent phases of COVID-19. The prospective study material was composed of cDNA or gDNA derived from T cells, B-cell-depleted T cells, or PBMCs. The repertoires were released in a freely available public database intended as a resource for research on the immune response to SARS-CoV-2. Subjects who had been exposed to COVID-19, were actively infected with it, or had recovered from it provided the deeply sampled blood TCRbeta repertoires that made up the dataset. HLA class I and class II types, where available, came from metadata supplied by the sample provider rather than from assay-based typing. The samples were drawn from the first 160 participants of the ongoing ImmuneRACE study and from about 1,200 subjects provided by 6 global collaborators. Sample metadata almost always included a de-identified subject ID, COVID-19 status, age in years and sex. Broader findings and caveats from the paper: The quantity of clinical and demographic metadata differed by source and by participant and was supplied without curation.

TCRbeta CDR3 regions were amplified from genomic DNA by means of the immunoSEQ Assay, a bias-controlled multiplex PCR. Per the original workflow: Within the assay, amplification of reference gene primers was used to estimate how many nucleated cells each sample contained. Sequence reads were collapsed and filtered to measure the absolute abundance of every unique TCRbeta CDR3 rearrangement. For each sample, productive Simpson clonality was calculated by taking the square root of Simpson's diversity index across productive rearrangements. TCRdb limited this immuneACCESS table to in-frame rearrangements with V and J called. A share of clones is missing; checked studies link under half to unresolved V genes, and the rest is unexplained. That table is the source of V, J and clone size, and D and trimming were worked out from the DNA. The sample table shows some 180,000 clones, and roughly 80% are seen once. 2% to 2.5% of the sample belongs to the ten largest clones.

The CDR3 measures 14 amino acids from cysteine to phenylalanine. Only CDR3 DNA remains: 42 bases, in frame from the first base. Here V drops 3 bases and J drops 3 bases, and the junction holds 5 bases not matched to any gene. CDR1 and CDR2 were assigned from the germline V gene as MGHDK and SYGVNS. As to this clone: Its antigen remains unidentified. No per-base quality is available; no much larger clone lies one base away.

Whole blood was collected in K2EDTA tubes by collaborating institutions according to the institutions' own protocols. For TCRbeta analysis, collaborators shipped samples as frozen whole blood, isolated PBMCs, or DNA extracted from either of those sample types. The sample consisted of peripheral blood. The sequence links TRBV25-1 to TRBJ2-7; TRBD1 lines up with 7 middle nucleotides. The origin of this receptor is a woman of 80 years or more with acute or convalescent COVID-19. The CDR3 protein: CASSDYGDSYEQYF. The DNA reads as follows: TGTGCCAGCAGTGACTATGGGGACAGCTACGAGCAGTACTTC.